Listed below are T cell receptor beta chains from one sample, sequenced in a study of cytomegalovirus exposure and HLA in healthy donors. TCRdb keeps only in-frame clones here, not all; method: immunoSEQ multiplex PCR. This table holds about 180,000 clones, around 80% found once. The sequenced material came from PBMCs. These receptors came from a woman aged 25 to 39 in good health and CMV-seronegative. CDR3s include the opening cysteine and the closing phenylalanine or tryptophan.

>TRBJ1-5|TRBV2
CATNDGQISNQPQHF
>TRBJ1-4|TRBV6-4
CASSDSQGANEKLFF
>TRBJ1-5|TRBV6-5
CASSSTSGMSNQPQHF
>TRBJ1-4|TRBV7-8
CASSTFRGQVEKLFF
>TRBJ1-6|TRBV7-2
CASSPLGGVNRNSPLHF
>TRBJ2-7|TRBV28
CASSFAGAGSYEQYF
>TRBJ2-5|TRBV7-3
CASSFLAGGGETQYF
>TRBJ2-5|TRBV7-3
CASSRSGEETQYF
>TRBJ1-4|TRBV5-1
CASSLNQGREEKLFF
>TRBJ2-3|TRBV29-1
CSVPGQSTDTQYF
>TRBJ2-3|TRBV19
CASSQTDTQYF
>TRBJ2-6|TRBV4-3
CASSQDGTSGDLSGANVLTF
>TRBJ1-6|TRBV12-5
CASGKTGVLDFNSPLHF
>TRBJ2-7|TRBV2
CASSESGYSYERYF
>TRBJ2-1|TRBV4-3
CASSQGAGERYNEQFF
>TRBJ2-7|TRBV27
CASSLVGTGAYEQYF
>TRBJ1-2|TRBV6-1
CASSEYRTTNYGYTF
>TRBJ2-1|TRBV5-1
CASSSVWSGGADEQFF
>TRBJ1-1|TRBV7-3
CASSFPTGATEAFF
>TRBJ2-4|TRBV4-1
CASSQDWGGVGNIQYF
>TRBJ2-7|TRBV5-1
CASRDAGLDEQYF
>TRBJ2-3|TRBV9
CASSPRLAGDTDTQYF
>TRBJ1-3|TRBV2
CASSETWTGPGNTIYF
>.|TRBV6-5
CASRGTGVEQYF
>TRBJ2-7|TRBV27
CASRAGTSATIQQYF
>TRBJ2-5|TRBV18
CASSTRTGGSRETQYF
>TRBJ1-4|TRBV11-2
CASRRTGVNEKLFF
>TRBJ1-5|TRBV30
CAWSVPPGDRTHQPQHF
>TRBJ2-1|TRBV7-2
CASSLSGDYNEQFF